This paragraph covers one T cell receptor beta chain sequence. Its antigen is unknown. The V gene end was trimmed by 2 bases and the J gene end by 5 bases; junction bases not matched to a gene: 7. The germline CDR1 and CDR2 sequences are LNHDA and SQIVND (reference sequence). The CDR3 totals 16 residues. Here immunoSEQ multiplex PCR was the method, and the copy in TCRdb shows in-frame clones only, minus some. Found here are approximately 100,000 clones, 80% to 90% of them singletons; the top ten hold 10% to 13%. This sample was taken from a study of T cell responses to AZD1222 COVID-19 vaccine. Study-wide points: Targets within unmutated variant regions were reportedly found for nearly half of spike-specific TCRs. Only five or six AZD1222 recipients were seropositive at baseline. Repertoires were sampled only after the peak T cell response.

Material: peripheral blood, obtained 28 days after the second AZD1222 dose. J is TRBJ2-1 and V is TRBV19, with 9 bases fitting TRBD2. This receptor was obtained from an adult who received the AZD1222 COVID-19 vaccine. The CDR3 nucleotides read TGTGCCAGTAGTATATGGGCTAGCGGGAAGGACAATGAGCAGTTCTTC. The encoded protein is CASSIWASGKDNEQFF.